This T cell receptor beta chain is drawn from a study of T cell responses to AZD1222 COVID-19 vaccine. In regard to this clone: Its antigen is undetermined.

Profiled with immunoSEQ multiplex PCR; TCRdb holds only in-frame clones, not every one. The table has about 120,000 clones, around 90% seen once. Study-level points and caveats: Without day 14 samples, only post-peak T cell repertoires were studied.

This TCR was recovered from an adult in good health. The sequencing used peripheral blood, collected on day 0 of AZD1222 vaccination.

DNA for the CDR3: TGCAGTGCTAGTGGCGAGGACAGTAACTCCTACGAGCAGTACTTC. This codes for CSASGEDSNSYEQYF. This sequence joins TRBV20-1 and TRBJ2-7; possibly TRBD1 for D (6 bases). CDR3 length: 15 residues. Between the trimmed V and J ends, which lost 3 bases and 0 bases, there was a span of 15 bases. The V gene's germline CDR1 is DFQATT and CDR2 SNEGSKA (reference sequence).